This passage covers 3 T cell receptor beta chains from one sample sequenced in a study of technical replicates of blood from a few donors (dated by TCRdb to about 2017). The protocol used for the library was the immunoSEQ multiplex PCR assay. Here the immuneACCESS table is served through TCRdb, limited to in-frame sequences with V and J called. Missing clones are a known gap in these copies; in checked studies unresolved V genes cover under half, and the rest lacks a known reason. For this sample the table gives around 80,000 clones, of which over 90% were detected only once. About 0.4% of the sample belongs to the ten largest clones. Sequenced input: T cells isolated from PBMCs. The receptors originated from a human donor in good health.

This clone turned up a few times. This chain connects TRBV2 to TRBJ1-1; D is perhaps TRBD1 (5 bases). V lost 1 base, J lost 0 bases, and 6 bases lay in between. Looked up from germline, CDR1 is SNHLY and CDR2 is FYNNEI. There are 14 residues in the CDR3. This chain's CDR3 is CASSEGQMNTEAFF. CDR3 nucleotide sequence: TGTGCCAGCAGTGAAGGACAGATGAACACTGAAGCTTTCTTT.

This chain links TRBV9 with TRBJ2-5; 7 nucleotides align to TRBD2. From germline, CDR1 is SGDLS and CDR2 YYNGEE. J lost 3 bases, V lost 3 bases, and 11 bases had no gene match. This CDR3 has 16 residues. CDR3 coding DNA: TGTGCCAGCAGCGCCCCCAGGACTAGACAAAAAGAGACCCAGTACTTC. Its protein is CASSAPRTRQKETQYF.

The rearrangement uses TRBV19 and TRBJ2-1; 7 positions agree with TRBD2. The V gene's germline CDR1 is LNHDA and CDR2 SQIVND (reference sequence). V was pared by 5 bases and J by 5 bases, with 3 bases of the junction left unmatched. The CDR3 runs 13 residues. CDR3 DNA sequence: TGTGCCAGTAGTGCTAGCGGAAACAATGAGCAGTTCTTC. Its protein product is CASSASGNNEQFF.